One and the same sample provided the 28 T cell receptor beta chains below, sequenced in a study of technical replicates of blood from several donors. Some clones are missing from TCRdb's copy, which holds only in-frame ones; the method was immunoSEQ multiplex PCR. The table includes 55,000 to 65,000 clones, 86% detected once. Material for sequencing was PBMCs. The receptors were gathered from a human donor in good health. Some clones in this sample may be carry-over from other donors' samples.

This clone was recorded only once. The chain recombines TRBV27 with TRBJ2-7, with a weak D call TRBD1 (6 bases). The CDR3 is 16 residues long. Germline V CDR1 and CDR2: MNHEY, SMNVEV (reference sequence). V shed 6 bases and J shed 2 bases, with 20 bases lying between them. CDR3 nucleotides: TGTGCCAGCAGACCTCCCGGTGGGGGCAACGCCTACGAGCAGTACTTC. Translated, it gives CASRPPGGGNAYEQYF.

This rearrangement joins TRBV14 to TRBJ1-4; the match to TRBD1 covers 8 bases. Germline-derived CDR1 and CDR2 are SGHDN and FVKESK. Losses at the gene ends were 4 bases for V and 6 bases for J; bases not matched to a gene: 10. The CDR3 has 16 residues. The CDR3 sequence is CASSRPGQGNDEKLFF. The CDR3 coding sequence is TGTGCCAGCAGCCGCCCTGGACAGGGCAATGATGAAAAACTGTTTTTT. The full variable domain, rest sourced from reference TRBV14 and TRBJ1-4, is EAGVTQFPSHSVIEKGQTVTLRCDPISGHDNLYWYRRVMGKEIKFLLHFVKESKQDESGMPNNRFLAERTGGTYSTLKVQPAELEDSGVYFCASSRPGQGNDEKLFFGSGTQLSVL.

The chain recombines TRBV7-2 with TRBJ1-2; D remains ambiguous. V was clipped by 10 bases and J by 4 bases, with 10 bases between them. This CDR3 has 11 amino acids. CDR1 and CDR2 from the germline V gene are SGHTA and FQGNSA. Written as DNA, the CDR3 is TGTGCCACCAGAGAGAGCTATGGCTACACCTTC. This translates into CATRESYGYTF.

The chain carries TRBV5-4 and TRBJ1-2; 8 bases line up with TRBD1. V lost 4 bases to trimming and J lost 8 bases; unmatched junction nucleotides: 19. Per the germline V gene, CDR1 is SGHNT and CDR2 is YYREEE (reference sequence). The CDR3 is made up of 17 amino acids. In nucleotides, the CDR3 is TGTGCCAGCAGCCCTCAGGGAGGGGCCAGGGGGCGTCAGGGCTACACCTTC. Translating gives CASSPQGGARGRQGYTF.

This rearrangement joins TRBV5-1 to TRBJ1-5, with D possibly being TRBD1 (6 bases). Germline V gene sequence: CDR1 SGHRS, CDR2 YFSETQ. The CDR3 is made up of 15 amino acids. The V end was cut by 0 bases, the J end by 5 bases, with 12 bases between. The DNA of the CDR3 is TGCGCCAGCAGCTTGGGGGGGGGCCTCGATCAGCCCCAGCATTTT. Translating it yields CASSLGGGLDQPQHF.

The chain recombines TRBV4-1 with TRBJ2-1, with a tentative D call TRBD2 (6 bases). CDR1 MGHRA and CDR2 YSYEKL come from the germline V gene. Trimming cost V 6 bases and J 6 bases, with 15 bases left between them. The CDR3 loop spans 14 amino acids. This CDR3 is CASSSTGGVNEQFF. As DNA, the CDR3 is TGCGCCAGCAGTTCTACCGGGGGAGTCAATGAGCAGTTCTTC.

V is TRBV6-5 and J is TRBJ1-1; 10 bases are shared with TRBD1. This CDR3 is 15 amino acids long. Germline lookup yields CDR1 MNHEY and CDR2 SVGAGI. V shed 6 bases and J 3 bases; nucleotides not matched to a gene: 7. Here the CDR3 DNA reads TGTGCCAGCAGGCCCCCTGACAGGGGGCACACTGAAGCTTTCTTT. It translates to CASRPPDRGHTEAFF.

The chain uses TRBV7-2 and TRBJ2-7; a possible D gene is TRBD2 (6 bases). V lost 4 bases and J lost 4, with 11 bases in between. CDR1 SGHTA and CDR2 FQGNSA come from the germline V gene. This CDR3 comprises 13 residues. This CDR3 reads CASSSHRGYEQYF. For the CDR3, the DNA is TGTGCCAGCAGCTCTCACCGGGGGTACGAGCAGTACTTC.

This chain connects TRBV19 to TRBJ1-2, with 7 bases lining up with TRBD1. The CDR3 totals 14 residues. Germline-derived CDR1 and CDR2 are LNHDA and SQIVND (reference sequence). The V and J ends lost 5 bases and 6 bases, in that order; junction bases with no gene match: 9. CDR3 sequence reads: CASSAYRGTDGYTF. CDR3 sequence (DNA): TGTGCCAGTAGTGCTTACAGGGGAACGGATGGCTACACCTTC. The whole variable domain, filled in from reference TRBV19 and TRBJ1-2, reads DGGITQSPKYLFRKEGQNVTLSCEQNLNHDAMYWYRQDPGQGLRLIYYSQIVNDFQKGDIAEGYSVSREKKESFPLTVTSAQKNPTAFYLCASSAYRGTDGYTFGSGTRLTVV.

The CDR3 is CAWRQGNTEAFF. CDR3 coding DNA: TGTGCCTGGCGACAGGGGAACACTGAAGCTTTCTTT. The chain carries TRBV30 and TRBJ1-1, with 7 bases matching TRBD1. Germline trimming cut 5 bases from V and 1 base from J; bases unmatched to any gene: 1. Germline V gives CDR1 GTSNPN, CDR2 SVGIG (reference sequence). The CDR3 is 12 residues long.

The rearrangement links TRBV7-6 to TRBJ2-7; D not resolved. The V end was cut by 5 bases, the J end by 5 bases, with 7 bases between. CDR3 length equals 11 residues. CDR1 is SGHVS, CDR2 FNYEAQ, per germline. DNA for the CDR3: TGTGCCAGCAGCGCAGGAAACGAGCAGTACTTC. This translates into CASSAGNEQYF.

The CDR3 nucleotides are TGTGCCAGCAGCCCGGGAATCTACGAGCAGTACTTC. Translated: CASSPGIYEQYF. The chain has TRBV7-8 and TRBJ2-7, with a possible D match to TRBD2 (5 bases). CDR1 SGHVS and CDR2 FQNEAQ come from the germline V gene. CDR3 length: 12 amino acids. Deletions cut 5 bases from V and 3 bases from J, with 8 bases between.

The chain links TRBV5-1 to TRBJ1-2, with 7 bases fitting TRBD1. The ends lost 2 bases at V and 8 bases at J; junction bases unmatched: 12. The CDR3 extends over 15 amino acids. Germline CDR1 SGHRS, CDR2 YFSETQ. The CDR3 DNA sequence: TGCGCCAGCAGCTTCTATGACAGGGCCATTGGGGGCTACACCTTC. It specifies CASSFYDRAIGGYTF.

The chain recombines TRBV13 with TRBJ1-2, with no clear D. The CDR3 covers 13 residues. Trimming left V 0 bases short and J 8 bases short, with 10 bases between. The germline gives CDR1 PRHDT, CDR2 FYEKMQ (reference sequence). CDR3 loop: CASSLGDGGGYTF. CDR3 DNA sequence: TGTGCCAGCAGCTTAGGAGACGGAGGGGGCTACACCTTC.

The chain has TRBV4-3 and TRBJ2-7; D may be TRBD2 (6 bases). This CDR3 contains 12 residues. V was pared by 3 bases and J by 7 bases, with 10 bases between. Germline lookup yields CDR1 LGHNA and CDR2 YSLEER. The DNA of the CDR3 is TGCGCCAGCAGCCAGACCGGAGGGGAGCAGTACTTC. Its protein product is CASSQTGGEQYF.

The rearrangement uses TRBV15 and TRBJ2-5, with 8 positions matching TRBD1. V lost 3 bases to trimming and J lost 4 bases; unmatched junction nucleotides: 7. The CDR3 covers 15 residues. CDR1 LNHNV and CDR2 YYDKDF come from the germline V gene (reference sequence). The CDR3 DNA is TGTGCCACCAGCAGGGGACAGGAGGATCGAGAGACCCAGTACTTC. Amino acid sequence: CATSRGQEDRETQYF. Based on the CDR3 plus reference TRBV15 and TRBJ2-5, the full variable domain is DAMVIQNPRYQVTQFGKPVTLSCSQTLNHNVMYWYQQKSSQAPKLLFHYYDKDFNNEADTPDNFQSRRPNTSFCFLDIRSPGLGDTAMYLCATSRGQEDRETQYFGPGTRLLVL.

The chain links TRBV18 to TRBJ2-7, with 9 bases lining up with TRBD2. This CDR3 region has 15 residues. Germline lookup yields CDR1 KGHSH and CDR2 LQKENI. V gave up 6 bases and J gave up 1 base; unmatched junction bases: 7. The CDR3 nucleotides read TGTGCCAGCTCTGAATCTAGCGGGGTGTCCTACGAGCAGTACTTC. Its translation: CASSESSGVSYEQYF.

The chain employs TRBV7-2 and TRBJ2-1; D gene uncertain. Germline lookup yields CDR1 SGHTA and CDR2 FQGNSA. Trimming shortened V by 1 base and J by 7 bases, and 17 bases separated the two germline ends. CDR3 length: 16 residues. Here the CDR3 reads CASSLDLGPVRNEQFF. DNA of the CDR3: TGTGCCAGCAGCTTAGACCTGGGTCCGGTCAGGAATGAGCAGTTCTTC.

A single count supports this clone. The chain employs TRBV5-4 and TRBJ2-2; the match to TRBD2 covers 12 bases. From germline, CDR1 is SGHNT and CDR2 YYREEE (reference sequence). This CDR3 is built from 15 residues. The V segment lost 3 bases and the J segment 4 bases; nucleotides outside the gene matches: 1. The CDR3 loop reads CASSSLAGGTGELFF. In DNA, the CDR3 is TGTGCCAGCAGCTCACTAGCGGGGGGCACCGGGGAGCTGTTTTTT.

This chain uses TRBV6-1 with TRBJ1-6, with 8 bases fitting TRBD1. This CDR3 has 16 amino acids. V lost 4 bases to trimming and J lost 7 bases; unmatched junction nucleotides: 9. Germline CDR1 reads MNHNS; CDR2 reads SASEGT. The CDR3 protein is CASSALDRAGNSPLHF. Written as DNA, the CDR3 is TGTGCCAGCAGTGCGCTGGACAGGGCTGGGAATTCACCCCTCCACTTT.

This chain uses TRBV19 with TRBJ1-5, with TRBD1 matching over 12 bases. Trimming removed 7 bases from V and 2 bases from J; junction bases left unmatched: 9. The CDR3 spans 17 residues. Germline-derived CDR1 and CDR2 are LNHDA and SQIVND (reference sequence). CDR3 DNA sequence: TGTGCCAGTATCTATGGGACAGGGGGCGAGGGCAATCAGCCCCAGCATTTT. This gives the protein CASIYGTGGEGNQPQHF.

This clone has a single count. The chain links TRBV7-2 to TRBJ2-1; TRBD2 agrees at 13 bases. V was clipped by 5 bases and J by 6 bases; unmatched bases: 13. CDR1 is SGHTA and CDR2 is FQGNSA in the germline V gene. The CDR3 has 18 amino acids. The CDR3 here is CASSPARGLAGRGNEQFF. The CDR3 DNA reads TGTGCCAGCAGCCCCGCTCGGGGACTAGCGGGGAGGGGCAATGAGCAGTTCTTC.

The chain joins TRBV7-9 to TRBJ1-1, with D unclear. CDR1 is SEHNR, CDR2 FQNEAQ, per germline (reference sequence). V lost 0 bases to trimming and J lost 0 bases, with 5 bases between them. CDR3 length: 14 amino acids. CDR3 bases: TGTGCCAGCAGCTTAGCGGGAGTGAACACTGAAGCTTTCTTT. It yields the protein CASSLAGVNTEAFF.

DNA for the CDR3: TGTGCCACCTTTAACCCAGGGGTCACAGATACGCAGTATTTT. Its protein is CATFNPGVTDTQYF. The chain couples TRBV19 to TRBJ2-3; D perhaps matches TRBD1 (6 bases). V was pared by 10 bases and J by 2 bases, with 16 bases between. Germline V gene data show CDR1 as LNHDA and CDR2 as SQIVND (reference sequence). The CDR3 runs 14 residues.

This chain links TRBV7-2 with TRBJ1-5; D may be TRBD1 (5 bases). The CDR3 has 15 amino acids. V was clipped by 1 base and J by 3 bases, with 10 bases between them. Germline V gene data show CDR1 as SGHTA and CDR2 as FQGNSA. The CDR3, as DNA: TGTGCCAGCAGCTTAGTGCAGGGCGACAATCAGCCCCAGCATTTT. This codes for CASSLVQGDNQPQHF.

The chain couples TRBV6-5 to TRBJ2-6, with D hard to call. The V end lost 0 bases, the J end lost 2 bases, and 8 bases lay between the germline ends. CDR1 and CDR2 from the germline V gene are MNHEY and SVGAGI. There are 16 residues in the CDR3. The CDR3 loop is CASSYSSLTGANVLTF. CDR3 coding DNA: TGTGCCAGCAGTTACTCTAGTTTGACTGGGGCCAACGTCCTGACTTTC.

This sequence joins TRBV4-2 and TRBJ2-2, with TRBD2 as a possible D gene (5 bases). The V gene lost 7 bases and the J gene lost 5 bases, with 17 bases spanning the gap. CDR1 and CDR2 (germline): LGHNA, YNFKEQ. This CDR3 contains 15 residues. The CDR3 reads CASKTVREGTGELFF. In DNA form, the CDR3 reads TGTGCCAGCAAGACGGTGAGGGAAGGGACCGGGGAGCTGTTTTTT.

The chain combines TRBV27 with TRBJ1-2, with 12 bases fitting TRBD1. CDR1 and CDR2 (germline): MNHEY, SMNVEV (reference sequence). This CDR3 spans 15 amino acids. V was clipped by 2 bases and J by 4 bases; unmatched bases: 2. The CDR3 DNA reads TGTGCCAGCAGTTTAAAGGGACAGGGGGCCTATGGCTACACCTTC. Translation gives CASSLKGQGAYGYTF.